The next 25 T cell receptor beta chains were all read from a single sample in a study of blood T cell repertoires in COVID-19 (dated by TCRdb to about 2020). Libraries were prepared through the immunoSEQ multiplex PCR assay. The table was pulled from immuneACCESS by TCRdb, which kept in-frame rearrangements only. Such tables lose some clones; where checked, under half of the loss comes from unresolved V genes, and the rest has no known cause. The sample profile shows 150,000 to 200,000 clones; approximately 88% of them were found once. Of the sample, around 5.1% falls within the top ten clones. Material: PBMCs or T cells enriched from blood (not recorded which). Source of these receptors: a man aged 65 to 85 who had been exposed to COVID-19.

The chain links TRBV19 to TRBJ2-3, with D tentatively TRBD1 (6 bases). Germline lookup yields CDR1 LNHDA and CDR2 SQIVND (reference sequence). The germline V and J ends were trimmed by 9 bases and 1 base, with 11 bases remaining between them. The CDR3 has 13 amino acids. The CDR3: CASQDRGTDTQYF. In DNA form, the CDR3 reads TGTGCCAGCCAGGACAGAGGCACAGATACGCAGTATTTT.

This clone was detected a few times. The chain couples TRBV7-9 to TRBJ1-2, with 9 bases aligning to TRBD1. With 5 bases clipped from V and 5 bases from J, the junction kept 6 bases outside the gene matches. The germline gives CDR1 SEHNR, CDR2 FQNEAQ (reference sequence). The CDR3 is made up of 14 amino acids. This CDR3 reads CASSPQGAWYGYTF. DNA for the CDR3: TGTGCCAGCAGCCCACAGGGGGCCTGGTATGGCTACACCTTC.

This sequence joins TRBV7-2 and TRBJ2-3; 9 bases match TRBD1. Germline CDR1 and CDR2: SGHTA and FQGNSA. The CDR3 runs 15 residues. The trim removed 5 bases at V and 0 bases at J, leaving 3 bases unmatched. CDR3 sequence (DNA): TGTGCCAGCAGCATCGGACAGGGGAGCACAGATACGCAGTATTTT. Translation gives CASSIGQGSTDTQYF.

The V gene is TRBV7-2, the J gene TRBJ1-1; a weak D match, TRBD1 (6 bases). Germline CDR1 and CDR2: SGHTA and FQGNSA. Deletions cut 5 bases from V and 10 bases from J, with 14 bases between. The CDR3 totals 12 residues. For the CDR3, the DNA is TGTGCCAGCAGCCGTAGGACAGAGGGAGCTTTCTTT. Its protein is CASSRRTEGAFF. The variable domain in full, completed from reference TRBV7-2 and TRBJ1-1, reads GAGVSQSPSNKVTEKGKDVELRCDPISGHTALYWYRQSLGQGLEFLIYFQGNSAPDKSGLPSDRFSAERTGGSVSTLTIQRTQQEDSAVYLCASSRRTEGAFFGQGTRLTVV.

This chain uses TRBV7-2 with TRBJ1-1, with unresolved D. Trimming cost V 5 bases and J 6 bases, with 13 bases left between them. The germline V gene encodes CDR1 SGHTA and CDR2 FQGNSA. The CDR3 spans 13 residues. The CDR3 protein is CASSPWESAEAFF. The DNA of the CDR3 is TGTGCCAGCAGCCCATGGGAGAGCGCTGAAGCTTTCTTT.

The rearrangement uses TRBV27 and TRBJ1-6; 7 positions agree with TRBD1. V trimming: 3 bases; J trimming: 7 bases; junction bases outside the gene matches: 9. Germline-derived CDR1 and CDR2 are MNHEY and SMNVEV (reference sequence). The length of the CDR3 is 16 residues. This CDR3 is CASSFSDTGANSPLHF. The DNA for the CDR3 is TGTGCCAGCAGTTTTTCAGATACAGGGGCCAATTCACCCCTCCACTTT.

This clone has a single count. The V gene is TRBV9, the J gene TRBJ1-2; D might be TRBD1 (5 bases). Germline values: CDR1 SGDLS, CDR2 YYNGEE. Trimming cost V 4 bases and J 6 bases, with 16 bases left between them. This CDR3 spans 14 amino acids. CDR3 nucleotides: TGTGCCAGCAGCCTCCGGGGGAGTGAAGATGGCTACACCTTC. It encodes CASSLRGSEDGYTF.

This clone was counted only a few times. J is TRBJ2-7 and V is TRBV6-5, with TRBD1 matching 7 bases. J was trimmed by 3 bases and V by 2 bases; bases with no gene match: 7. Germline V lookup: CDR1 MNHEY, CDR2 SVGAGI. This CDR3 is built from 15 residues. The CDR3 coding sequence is TGTGCCAGCAGTTACACCGGGACAGCGGTCTACGAGCAGTACTTC. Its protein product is CASSYTGTAVYEQYF.

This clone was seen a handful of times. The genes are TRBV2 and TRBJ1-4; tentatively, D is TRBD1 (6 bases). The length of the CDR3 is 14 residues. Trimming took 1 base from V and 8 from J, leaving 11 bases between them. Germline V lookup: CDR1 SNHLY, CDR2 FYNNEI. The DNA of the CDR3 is TGTGCCAGCAGTGAAGACAGGGTATGGGAAAAACTGTTTTTT. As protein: CASSEDRVWEKLFF.

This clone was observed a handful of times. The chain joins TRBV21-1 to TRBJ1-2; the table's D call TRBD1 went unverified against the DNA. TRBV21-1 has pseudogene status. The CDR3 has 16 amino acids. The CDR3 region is CASSVQDRAAGYGYTF. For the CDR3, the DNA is TGTGCCAGCAGCGTACAGGACAGGGCAGCGGGCTATGGCTACACCTTC.

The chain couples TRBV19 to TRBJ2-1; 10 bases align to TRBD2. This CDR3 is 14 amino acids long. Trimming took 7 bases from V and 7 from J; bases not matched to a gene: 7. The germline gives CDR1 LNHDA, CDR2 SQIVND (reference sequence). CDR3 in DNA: TGTGCCAGTACAGAACTAGCGGGGATAAATGAGCAGTTCTTC. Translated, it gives CASTELAGINEQFF.

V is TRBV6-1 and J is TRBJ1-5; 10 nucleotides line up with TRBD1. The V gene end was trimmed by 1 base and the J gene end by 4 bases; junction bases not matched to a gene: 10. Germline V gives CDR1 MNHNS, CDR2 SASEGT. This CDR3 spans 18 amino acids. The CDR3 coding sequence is TGTGCCAGCAGTGAAGGACTTGAGACAGGGGGCAGGAATCAGCCCCAGCATTTT. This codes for CASSEGLETGGRNQPQHF.

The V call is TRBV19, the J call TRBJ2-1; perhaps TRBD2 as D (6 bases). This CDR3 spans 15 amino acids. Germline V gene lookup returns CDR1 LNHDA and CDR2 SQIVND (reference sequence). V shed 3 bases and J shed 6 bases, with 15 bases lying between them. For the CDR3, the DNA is TGTGCCAGTAGTATTGACGGGAGCGCCACCAATGAGCAGTTCTTC. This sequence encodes CASSIDGSATNEQFF.

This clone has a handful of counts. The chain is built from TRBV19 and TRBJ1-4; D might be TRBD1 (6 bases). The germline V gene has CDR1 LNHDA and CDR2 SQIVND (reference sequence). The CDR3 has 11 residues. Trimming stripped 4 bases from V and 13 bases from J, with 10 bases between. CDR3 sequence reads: CASSTGQPLFF. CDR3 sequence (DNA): TGTGCCAGTAGTACCGGACAGCCACTGTTTTTT. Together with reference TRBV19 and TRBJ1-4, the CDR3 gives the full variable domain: DGGITQSPKYLFRKEGQNVTLSCEQNLNHDAMYWYRQDPGQGLRLIYYSQIVNDFQKGDIAEGYSVSREKKESFPLTVTSAQKNPTAFYLCASSTGQPLFFGSGTQLSVL.

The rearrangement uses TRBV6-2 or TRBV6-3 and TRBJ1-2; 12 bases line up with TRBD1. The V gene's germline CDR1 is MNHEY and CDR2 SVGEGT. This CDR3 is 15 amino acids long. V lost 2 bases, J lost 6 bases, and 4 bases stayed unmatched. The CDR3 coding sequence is TGTGCCAGCAGTTACCGCGGGACAGGGGGCAATGGCTACACCTTC. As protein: CASSYRGTGGNGYTF.

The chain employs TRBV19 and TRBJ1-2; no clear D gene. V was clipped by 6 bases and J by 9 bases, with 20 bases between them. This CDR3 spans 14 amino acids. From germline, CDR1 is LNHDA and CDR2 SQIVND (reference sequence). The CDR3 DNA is TGTGCCAGTAGGAAACAAGGAGCCGCGGAGAGCTACACCTTC. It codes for CASRKQGAAESYTF.

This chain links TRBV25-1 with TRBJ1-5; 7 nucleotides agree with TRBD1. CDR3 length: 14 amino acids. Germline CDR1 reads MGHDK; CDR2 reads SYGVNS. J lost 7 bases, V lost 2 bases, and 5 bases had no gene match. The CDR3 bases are TGTGCCAGCAGTGAAACAGGGGAGCGCCAGCCCCAGCATTTT. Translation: CASSETGERQPQHF.

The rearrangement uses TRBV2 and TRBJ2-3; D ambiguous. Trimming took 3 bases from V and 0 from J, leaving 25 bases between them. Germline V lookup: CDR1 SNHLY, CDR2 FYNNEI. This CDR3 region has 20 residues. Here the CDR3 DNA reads TGTGCCAGCAGTGAGGCCCGCAGGTCCCTTCTCCAATATAGCACAGATACGCAGTATTTT. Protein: CASSEARRSLLQYSTDTQYF.

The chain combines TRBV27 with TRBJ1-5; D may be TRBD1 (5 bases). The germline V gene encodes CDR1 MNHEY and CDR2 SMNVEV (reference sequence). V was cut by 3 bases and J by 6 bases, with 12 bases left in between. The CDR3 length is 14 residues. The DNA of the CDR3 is TGTGCCAGCAGTTTTAGGAGGGACGGTCAGCCCCAGCATTTT. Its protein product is CASSFRRDGQPQHF.

CDR3 region: CASSPSGELFF. In DNA, the CDR3 is TGTGCCAGCAGTCCGTCCGGGGAGCTGTTTTTT. The V gene is TRBV12-3 or TRBV12-4, the J gene TRBJ2-2; D not resolved. Deletions cut 5 bases from V and 6 bases from J, with 4 bases between. CDR3 length: 11 residues.

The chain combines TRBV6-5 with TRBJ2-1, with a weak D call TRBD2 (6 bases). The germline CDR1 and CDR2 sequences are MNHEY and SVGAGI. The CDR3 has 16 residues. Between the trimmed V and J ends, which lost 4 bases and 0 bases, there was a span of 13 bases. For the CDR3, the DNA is TGTGCCAGCAGTTCCCTTTCAGCGGGCTCCTACAATGAGCAGTTCTTC. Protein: CASSSLSAGSYNEQFF.

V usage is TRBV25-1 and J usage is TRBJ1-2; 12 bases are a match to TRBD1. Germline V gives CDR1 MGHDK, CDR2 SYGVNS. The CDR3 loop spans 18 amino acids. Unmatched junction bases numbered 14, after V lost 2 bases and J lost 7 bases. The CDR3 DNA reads TGTGCCAGCAGTGAAGATGTGTTGGGACAGGGGGCATTGGGTGGCTACACCTTC. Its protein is CASSEDVLGQGALGGYTF.

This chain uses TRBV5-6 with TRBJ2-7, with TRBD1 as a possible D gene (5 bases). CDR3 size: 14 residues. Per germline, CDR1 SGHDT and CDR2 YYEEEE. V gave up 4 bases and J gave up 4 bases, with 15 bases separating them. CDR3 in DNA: TGTGCCAGCAGCGAGGACACAGAAGGGTACGAGCAGTACTTC. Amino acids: CASSEDTEGYEQYF.

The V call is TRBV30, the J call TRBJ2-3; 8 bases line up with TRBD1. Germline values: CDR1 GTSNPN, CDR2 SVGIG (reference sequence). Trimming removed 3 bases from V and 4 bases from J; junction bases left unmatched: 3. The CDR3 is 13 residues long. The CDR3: CAWSGQGPDTQYF. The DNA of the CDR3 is TGTGCCTGGAGCGGACAGGGCCCAGATACGCAGTATTTT.

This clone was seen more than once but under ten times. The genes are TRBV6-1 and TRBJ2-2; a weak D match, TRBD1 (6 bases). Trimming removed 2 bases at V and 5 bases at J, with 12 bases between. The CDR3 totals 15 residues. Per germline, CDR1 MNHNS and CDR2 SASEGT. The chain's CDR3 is CASSEYIGGTGELFF. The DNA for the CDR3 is TGTGCCAGCAGTGAATATATAGGGGGAACCGGGGAGCTGTTTTTT.